This T cell receptor (beta chain) was sequenced in a study of T cells after yellow fever vaccination. Losses at the gene ends were 0 bases for V and 1 base for J; bases not matched to a gene: 11. The germline V gene has CDR1 SGHAT and CDR2 FQDESV (reference sequence). The CDR3 totals 18 residues. One entry per CDR3 protein results from TCRdb running MiXCR on the 5' RACE reads. The profile shows some 320,000 distinct CDR3 sequences, 8% to 10% of them singletons. The receptor was derived from a man aged 18 to 30 who received the YFV17D yellow fever vaccine. The V call is TRBV11-1, the J call TRBJ2-7; 8 bases match TRBD1. This specimen was PBMCs, taken on the day of the first yellow fever vaccination. CDR3 sequence (DNA): TGTGCCAGCAGCTTAGCGAGAGGTGGGACAGGAACTTCCTACGAGCAGTACTTC. This sequence encodes CASSLARGGTGTSYEQYF.